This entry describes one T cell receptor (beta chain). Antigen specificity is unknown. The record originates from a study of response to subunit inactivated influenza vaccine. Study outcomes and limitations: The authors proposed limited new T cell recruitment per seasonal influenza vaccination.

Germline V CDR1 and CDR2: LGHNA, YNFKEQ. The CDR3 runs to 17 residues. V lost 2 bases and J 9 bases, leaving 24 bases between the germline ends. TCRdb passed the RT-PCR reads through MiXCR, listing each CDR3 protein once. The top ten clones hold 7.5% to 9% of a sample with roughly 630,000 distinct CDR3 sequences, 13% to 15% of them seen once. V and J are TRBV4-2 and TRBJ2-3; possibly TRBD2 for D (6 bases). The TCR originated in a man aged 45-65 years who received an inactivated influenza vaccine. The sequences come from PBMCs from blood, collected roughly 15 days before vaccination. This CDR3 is CASSQPPVGGAAKTQYF. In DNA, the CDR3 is TGTGCCAGCAGCCAACCCCCCGTGGGCGGGGCGGCCAAGACGCAGTATTTT.